These T cell receptor beta chains were read from a single sample in a study of shared clonotypes between healthy human individuals. Method: immunoSEQ multiplex PCR; TCRdb's copy keeps in-frame clones and lacks some. The data hold some 1,100,000 clones, with about four fifths observed a single time. Sequencing used memory CD4+ T cells from PBMCs. These receptors were collected from a man aged 18 to 30 in good health. Some clones in this sample may be carry-over from other donors' samples. The CDR3 runs from the conserved cysteine through the conserved F or W. Each record gives: D gene, clone size, V gene, J gene, CDR3 protein, CDR3 DNA. The D gene is left open where the match is weak. The listing skips clone size in some rows; elsewhere it reads once, few, many or a size class.

TRBD1,NA,TRBV2,TRBJ1-5,CASSGQGSQPQHF,TGTGCCAGCAGTGGACAGGGAAGCCAGCCCCAGCATTTT
NA,NA,TRBV2,TRBJ1-4,CASRRIEKLFF,TGTGCCAGCAGGAGGATTGAAAAACTGTTTTTT
NA,NA,TRBV4-1,TRBJ2-1,CASKPGTYYNEQFF,TGCGCCAGCAAGCCCGGGACATACTACAATGAGCAGTTCTTC
NA,few,TRBV11-1,TRBJ1-5,CASSYPGHWQPQHF,TGTGCCAGCAGCTACCCAGGGCATTGGCAGCCCCAGCATTTT
NA,NA,TRBV11-3,TRBJ1-1,CASSPDQGTEAFF,TGTGCCAGCAGCCCGGACCAGGGGACTGAAGCTTTCTTT
NA,few,TRBV7-9,TRBJ1-5,CASSPLQGNQPQHF,TGTGCCAGCAGCCCCCTCCAGGGGAATCAGCCCCAGCATTTT
NA,NA,TRBV5-4,TRBJ2-7,CASSPGRDSSSYEQYF,TGTGCCAGCAGCCCCGGGCGGGACAGCTCATCCTACGAGCAGTACTTC
NA,NA,TRBV29-1,TRBJ1-6,CSVQAGPLNSPLHF,TGCAGCGTTCAGGCAGGCCCGCTTAATTCACCCCTCCACTTT
TRBD2,NA,TRBV5-1,TRBJ2-2,CASSPRGLAENTGELFF,TGCGCCAGCAGCCCACGGGGACTAGCGGAGAATACCGGGGAGCTGTTTTTT
NA,once,TRBV7-2,TRBJ2-5,CASSLATETQYF,TGTGCCAGCAGCTTAGCGACTGAGACCCAGTACTTC
NA,NA,TRBV7-3,TRBJ2-3,CASSDRGSTDTQYF,TGTGCCAGCAGCGATAGGGGCAGCACAGATACGCAGTATTTT
NA,NA,TRBV7-3,TRBJ2-1,CASSLNRDNEQFF,TGTGCCAGCAGTCTAAACAGGGACAATGAGCAGTTCTTC
NA,NA,TRBV9,TRBJ2-7,CASSVEPGYEQYF,TGTGCCAGCAGCGTAGAACCCGGCTACGAGCAGTACTTC
TRBD2,NA,TRBV9,TRBJ2-1,CASSVLAGGYYNEQFF,TGTGCCAGCAGCGTCTTAGCGGGAGGCTACTACAATGAGCAGTTCTTC
NA,NA,TRBV7-3,TRBJ2-3,CASSLGIAEDTDTQYF,TGTGCCAGCAGCCTTGGGATAGCGGAGGACACAGATACGCAGTATTTT
NA,once,TRBV29-1,TRBJ2-6,CSVQGGANVLTF,TGCAGCGTTCAGGGGGGGGCCAACGTCCTGACTTTC
TRBD1,NA,TRBV6-6,TRBJ1-6,CASSSGQGSPLHF,TGTGCCAGCAGTTCCGGACAGGGCTCACCCCTCCACTTT
TRBD1,few,TRBV28,TRBJ1-2,CASSLLRTGVYGYTF,TGTGCCAGCAGTTTATTAAGGACAGGGGTATATGGCTACACCTTC
NA,NA,TRBV10-3,TRBJ1-1,CAISAGTEAFF,TGTGCCATCAGTGCGGGAACTGAAGCTTTCTTT
NA,NA,TRBV23-1,TRBJ1-1,CASSQSSGQNTEAFF,TGCGCCAGCAGTCAATCATCAGGGCAGAACACTGAAGCTTTCTTT
TRBD1,once,TRBV19,TRBJ1-5,CASRTGGGSNQPQHF,TGTGCCAGTAGGACAGGGGGAGGGAGCAATCAGCCCCAGCATTTT
TRBD1,NA,TRBV5-4,TRBJ2-7,CASSVDRGREQYF,TGTGCCAGCAGCGTAGACAGGGGGAGGGAGCAGTACTTC
NA,NA,TRBV2,TRBJ2-3,CASSARADTQYF,TGTGCCAGCAGTGCGAGGGCAGATACGCAGTATTTT
TRBD1,NA,TRBV7-3,TRBJ2-2,CASSSTGAGELFF,TGTGCCAGCAGCTCGACAGGGGCCGGGGAGCTGTTTTTT
NA,NA,TRBV6-5,TRBJ2-1,CASGSPRANEQFF,TGTGCCAGCGGGAGCCCAAGGGCCAATGAGCAGTTCTTC
NA,NA,TRBV19,TRBJ1-1,CASSIRQAVATEAFF,TGTGCCAGTAGTATCAGACAGGCAGTGGCCACTGAAGCTTTCTTT
NA,NA,TRBV11-2,TRBJ1-4,CASSRKSGTIATNEKLFF,TGTGCCAGCAGCCGAAAATCCGGGACAATCGCAACTAATGAAAAACTGTTTTTT